This T cell receptor beta chain stems from a study of graft-versus-host responses after intestinal transplantation. In the study overall: Transplants were multivisceral, liver-intestinal, or isolated intestinal. After anti-thymocyte globulin induction, recipients took tacrolimus and steroids for 3 to 4 years.

The time point was: postoperative day 105 after intestinal transplantation (dayNNNN = postoperative day). Graft material was processed, releasing intraepithelial and lamina propria lymphocytes. This clone was seen only once. Its specificity is unknown. Findings and limits, study-wide: Recipient-marrow GvH clones were detected, some having first appeared in ileum or blood. Circulating GvH clones peaking coincided with falling HvG clones soon after transplant.

Using immunoSEQ multiplex PCR, the repertoire was profiled, and TCRdb retains in-frame clones only, with some absent. The sample yields 4,000 to 4,500 clones, nearly 85% seen once. V lost 4 bases to trimming and J lost 0 bases; unmatched junction nucleotides: 1. CDR1 and CDR2 from the germline V gene are SGHAT and FQNNGV. The CDR3 contains 15 residues. The V call is TRBV11-2, the J call TRBJ1-1, with 11 nucleotides matching TRBD1. The input for sequencing was ileum tissue, taken 105 days after intestinal transplantation. The source is a human patient who received an intestinal transplant, so some T cells may come from the graft donor. The CDR3 coding sequence is TGTGCCAGCAGCTGGACAGGGGGCTTGAACACTGAAGCTTTCTTT. It specifies CASSWTGGLNTEAFF.